A selection of T cell receptor beta chains follows, all from one sample in a study of T-cell memory formation after mild COVID-19. TCRdb used MiXCR to reprocess the 5' RACE reads, holding one entry per CDR3 protein. The sample lists a few hundred thousand distinct CDR3 sequences, less than 25% seen once, with about 8.4% in the top ten. Sequencing input: PBMCs or a T cell subset sorted from them (not recorded which). These receptors originate from an adult woman who had mild COVID-19 (a few samples of this study predate the infection). Cell type and time point are not known. CDR3s include the opening cysteine and the closing phenylalanine or tryptophan. The order of the fields is D gene, V gene, clone size, J gene, CDR3 DNA, CDR3 protein. A D gene is named only where the DNA matches it firmly. For some rows the clone size is stated as once, few or many, or as a class when expanded; others skip it.

>NA|TRBV20-1|once|TRBJ1-1
TGCAGTGCTAGAAAAATCGGTAGGCCAGGGAACACTGAAGCTTTCTTT
CSARKIGRPGNTEAFF
>TRBD1|TRBV20-1|few|TRBJ2-7
TGCAGTGCTAGTATCCCGCAGGGGGCCTACGAGCAGTACTTC
CSASIPQGAYEQYF
>NA|TRBV7-2|few|TRBJ1-4
TGTGCCAGCAGCCCCGGGACGGTCTCGGGAAAACTGTTTTTT
CASSPGTVSGKLFF
>NA|TRBV2|few|TRBJ1-2
TGTGCCAGCAGTGAAGGGCCTCAAGGGAACTATGGCTACACCTTC
CASSEGPQGNYGYTF
>TRBD2|TRBV11-2|many|TRBJ2-5
TGTGCCAGCAGCTCCCGAGGAGGCGGGAGGCCCTCTTTAGAGACCCAGTACTTC
CASSSRGGGRPSLETQYF
>NA|TRBV7-9|few|TRBJ2-2
TGTGCCACCGGCGGGACAAACACCGGGGAGCTGTTTTTT
CATGGTNTGELFF
>TRBD2|TRBV20-1|few|TRBJ2-1
TGCAGTGCTAGAGCCTATGGGCTGGGAGGGAATGAGCAGTTCTTC
CSARAYGLGGNEQFF
>TRBD2|TRBV6-5|few|TRBJ2-3
TGTGCCAGCAGTAGACTAGCGGGAGGCTCAGATACGCAGTATTTT
CASSRLAGGSDTQYF
>TRBD1|TRBV7-8|NA|TRBJ1-1
TGTGCCAGCAGCCCATGGACAGGACCCCTCGGGGCTTTCTTT
CASSPWTGPLGAFF
>NA|TRBV5-1|NA|TRBJ1-1
TGCGCCAGCAGCTTGGCGACGGCGGGGACTGAAGCTTTCTTT
CASSLATAGTEAFF
>NA|TRBV11-2|few|TRBJ1-1
TGTGCCAGTACCCTCACTGAAGCTTTCTTT
CASTLTEAFF
>NA|TRBV19|NA|TRBJ1-5
TGTGCCAGTACGTCAAGGGTTCCAAGCAATCAGCCCCAGCATTTT
CASTSRVPSNQPQHF
>TRBD1|TRBV9|NA|TRBJ2-7
TGTGCCAGCAGCGTTTCAAGACAGGGCAGCGAGCAGTACTTC
CASSVSRQGSEQYF
>TRBD2|TRBV6-5|few|TRBJ2-5
TGTGCCAGCAGTTACTCGGGATATAGCGGGCAAGAGACCCAGTACTTC
CASSYSGYSGQETQYF
>NA|TRBV12-3/TRBV12-4|few|TRBJ2-1
TGTGCCAGCAGTTTAATGGCTACCTACAATGAGCAGTTCTTC
CASSLMATYNEQFF
>TRBD1|TRBV5-1|once|TRBJ1-1
TGCGCCAGCAGCTTGCAGGGGGGCAGCACTGAAGCTTTCTTT
CASSLQGGSTEAFF
>NA|TRBV14|few|TRBJ2-7
TGTGCCAGCAGCCAAGAAATGGTTGTGCAGTACTTC
CASSQEMVVQYF
>TRBD2|TRBV7-9|NA|TRBJ2-5
TGTGCCAGCAGCACCAGCGGGGAGCAAGAGACCCAGTACTTC
CASSTSGEQETQYF
>NA|TRBV5-1|NA|TRBJ2-4
TGCGCCAGCAGCTGGGACTCTATAGCCAAAAACATTCAGTACTTC
CASSWDSIAKNIQYF
>TRBD1|TRBV10-3|NA|TRBJ2-7
TGTGCCATCAGTGTGGGGGACAGGGGGTCCGAGCAGTACTTC
CAISVGDRGSEQYF
>NA|TRBV6-6|few|TRBJ1-1
TGTGCCAGCAGTTACGGGAAGAACACTGAAGCTTTCTTT
CASSYGKNTEAFF
>NA|TRBV20-1|NA|TRBJ2-2
TGCAGTGCTCAAGCTGCTCAAAAGCGGGTCGGGGAGCTGTTTTTT
CSAQAAQKRVGELFF
>NA|TRBV7-2|NA|TRBJ2-2
TGTGCCAGCAGCTTACCGTTCGACAGACCGAACACCGGGGAGCTGTTTTTT
CASSLPFDRPNTGELFF
>NA|TRBV5-1|few|TRBJ1-2
TGCGCCAGCAGCTTGAGTCCAGGGGCCCTTCATAACTATGGCTACACCTTC
CASSLSPGALHNYGYTF
>TRBD2|TRBV7-9|NA|TRBJ2-3
TGTGCCAGCAGCTTAACTACTAGCGCCTTGGATACGCAGTATTTT
CASSLTTSALDTQYF
>TRBD1|TRBV7-6|NA|TRBJ2-6
TGTGCCAGCAGCTTCCCCGGGACAGCTTCTCTGGGGGCCAACGTCCTGACTTTC
CASSFPGTASLGANVLTF
>NA|TRBV7-8|NA|TRBJ2-1
TGTGCCAGCAGCCCCTCCCCCATAAGTTACAATGAGCAGTTCTTC
CASSPSPISYNEQFF
>TRBD1|TRBV5-1|many|TRBJ1-2
TGCGCCAGCAGCTTGGCGGGACAGACAAACTATGGCTACACCTTC
CASSLAGQTNYGYTF
>TRBD2|TRBV7-9|few|TRBJ2-5
TGTGCCAGCAGCCCGCCCTGGGGGGGAGAGACCCAGTACTTC
CASSPPWGGETQYF
>NA|TRBV6-1|NA|TRBJ2-1
TGTGCCAGCAGTGCCTGGGACAATGAGCAGTTCTTC
CASSAWDNEQFF
>NA|TRBV24-1|few|TRBJ2-3
TGTGCCACCAGTGTTTCGGCTTCTACGCAGTATTTT
CATSVSASTQYF
>TRBD2|TRBV7-3|many|TRBJ2-3
TGTGCCAGCAGCTTAAGCGGGGGATTCGGGGGAGATACGCAGTATTTT
CASSLSGGFGGDTQYF
>NA|TRBV28|few|TRBJ2-1
TGTGCCAGCAGTTTAGGCGGGGTGCGTGAGCAGTTCTTC
CASSLGGVREQFF
>NA|TRBV27|NA|TRBJ1-1
TGTGCCAGCAGTTTCCCAGGGACCACTGAAGCTTTCTTT
CASSFPGTTEAFF
>NA|TRBV19|few|TRBJ1-1
TGTGCCAGTAGTATTTGGGGGCAGGGGAACACTGAAGCTTTCTTT
CASSIWGQGNTEAFF
>TRBD2|TRBV20-1|NA|TRBJ2-3
TGCAGTGCTAGTCGTCTAGCGGGAGGAGATACGCAGTATTTT
CSASRLAGGDTQYF
>TRBD1|TRBV7-8|NA|TRBJ2-1
TGTGCCAGCAGCTCTCACCGGGACAGGGCCAGCGATGAGCAGTTCTTC
CASSSHRDRASDEQFF
>TRBD1|TRBV29-1|NA|TRBJ2-3
TGCAGCACCCGTGGCCGGAGACAGGGGACCACAGATACGCAGTATTTT
CSTRGRRQGTTDTQYF
>NA|TRBV7-7|NA|TRBJ2-2
TGTGCCAGCAGCCCACTAGGACCGGGGGCGGCGGGCACCGGGGAGCTGTTTTTT
CASSPLGPGAAGTGELFF
>TRBD2|TRBV20-1|NA|TRBJ2-7
TGCAGTGCTACGCCTAGCGGGTCAACCTACGAGCAGTACTTC
CSATPSGSTYEQYF
>NA|TRBV7-2|NA|TRBJ2-7
TGTGCCAGCAGTCAGTCGGCTTTCGGGCTTCTTCTCTACGAGCAGTACTTC
CASSQSAFGLLLYEQYF
>NA|TRBV12-3/TRBV12-4|NA|TRBJ2-3
TGTGCCAGCAAGCTATGGGGGAGCGAGGGAGATACGCAGTATTTT
CASKLWGSEGDTQYF
>NA|TRBV6-1|NA|TRBJ2-7
TGTGCCAGCACCCCAGCGGCGACCTACGAGCAGTACTTC
CASTPAATYEQYF
>NA|TRBV18|NA|TRBJ2-7
TGTGCCAGCTCACCCACGGAGGATCAATACGAGCAGTACTTC
CASSPTEDQYEQYF
>NA|TRBV3-1|few|TRBJ1-3
TGTGCCAGCAGCCCGAATCGTGAACGAAACACCATATATTTT
CASSPNRERNTIYF
>TRBD1|TRBV7-6|few|TRBJ1-6
TGTGCCAGCAGCTCGACAGGGAATAATTCACCCCTCCACTTT
CASSSTGNNSPLHF
>NA|TRBV6-2/TRBV6-3|few|TRBJ2-1
TGTGCCAGCAGGCCTCCGGGACCAAAATACAATGAGCAGTTCTTC
CASRPPGPKYNEQFF
>NA|TRBV6-2/TRBV6-3|NA|TRBJ2-7
TGTGCCAGCAGTCACTCCGGGAGTCAGTACTTC
CASSHSGSQYF
>NA|TRBV2|NA|TRBJ2-3
TGTGCCAGCAGTGGTCCCGGGACGGGGACAGATACGCAGTATTTT
CASSGPGTGTDTQYF
>TRBD2|TRBV5-6|few|TRBJ2-7
TGTGCCAGCAGCACGTTAGGGGCGGGGGGGCGCGAGCAGTACTTC
CASSTLGAGGREQYF
>NA|TRBV16|few|TRBJ2-7
TGTGCCAGCAGCCATCTGGGGGAAAACTACGAGCAGTACTTC
CASSHLGENYEQYF
>NA|TRBV27|few|TRBJ1-4
TGTGCCAGCAGTTCGGCAGGCCCTAATGAAAAACTGTTTTTT
CASSSAGPNEKLFF
>NA|TRBV15|NA|TRBJ1-5
TGTGCCACCAGCAAGGCGGGGGGAAGGAGCAATCAGCCCCAGCATTTT
CATSKAGGRSNQPQHF
>NA|TRBV27|NA|TRBJ2-7
TGTGCCAGCAGCCTATCCCAGGGAGGCTCCTACGAGCAGTACTTC
CASSLSQGGSYEQYF